The 25 T cell receptor beta chains below all came from one sample that was sequenced in a study of graft-versus-host responses after intestinal transplantation. The method was immunoSEQ multiplex PCR; TCRdb's version includes in-frame clones alone and lacks a portion of them. The sample comprises approximately 99,000 clones, about nine tenths of which are singletons, and over 0.06% rests with the top ten. Antigen specificity for these receptors is unknown. Here the sequenced sample was unstimulated CD8+ T cells sorted from spleen or lymph node cells, taken before transplant. The origin of the receptors is a human donor who was the organ donor for an intestinal transplant.

The chain is built from TRBV7-9 and TRBJ2-4, with TRBD1 matching over 8 bases. The CDR3 consists of 18 residues. Trimming took 5 bases from V and 0 from J; bases not matched to a gene: 12. Germline lookup yields CDR1 SEHNR and CDR2 FQNEAQ (reference sequence). DNA for the CDR3: TGTGCCAGCAGCCATATTACGATACAGGGGGTAGCCAAAAACATTCAGTACTTC. Its translation: CASSHITIQGVAKNIQYF.

The chain links TRBV2 to TRBJ1-2; 10 bases align to TRBD1. The V and J ends lost 0 bases and 8 bases, in that order; junction bases with no gene match: 9. This CDR3 is built from 16 residues. Germline lookup yields CDR1 SNHLY and CDR2 FYNNEI. CDR3 bases: TGTGCCAGCAGTGAAGCTATGGGACAGGGGAAGAGGGGCTACACCTTC. Amino acid sequence: CASSEAMGQGKRGYTF. The complete variable domain, with remaining parts taken from reference TRBV2 and TRBJ1-2, reads EPEVTQTPSHQVTQMGQEVILRCVPISNHLYFYWYRQILGQKVEFLVSFYNNEISEKSEIFDDQFSVERPDGSNFTLKIRSTKLEDSAMYFCASSEAMGQGKRGYTFGSGTRLTVV.

The chain links TRBV5-1 to TRBJ1-2, with 8 bases aligning to TRBD1. V shed 0 bases and J 9 bases; nucleotides not matched to a gene: 19. The CDR3 contains 18 residues. The V gene's germline CDR1 is SGHRS and CDR2 YFSETQ. The CDR3 reads CASSLAGQGIDSAFRYTF. Written as DNA, the CDR3 is TGCGCCAGCAGCTTGGCTGGACAGGGTATCGATTCGGCCTTTCGCTACACCTTC.

Turning to this clone: The junction differs from germline at one of its ends, possibly a read error. The gene calls are TRBV6-5 and TRBJ1-1; TRBD1 might be the D (6 bases). The CDR3 is 15 amino acids. CDR1 and CDR2 (germline): MNHEY, SVGAGI. This chain's CDR3 is CVSSYSVGAATEAFF. CDR3 sequence (DNA): TGTGTCAGCAGTTACTCGGTGGGGGCGGCCACTGAAGCTTTCTTT.

The V and J genes are TRBV5-4 and TRBJ2-5; 11 bases agree with TRBD2. J gave up 3 bases and V 7 bases, and 8 bases lay outside the gene matches. CDR1 is SGHNT and CDR2 is YYREEE in the germline V gene (reference sequence). The CDR3 extends over 15 amino acids. Here the CDR3 DNA reads TGTGCCAGCCTACTAGCGGGAGCTCCGAAAGAGACCCAGTACTTC. This sequence encodes CASLLAGAPKETQYF.

The chain links TRBV19 to TRBJ2-3; 7 bases fit TRBD1. V lost 7 bases to trimming and J lost 10 bases; unmatched junction nucleotides: 14. In germline, CDR1 is LNHDA, CDR2 SQIVND (reference sequence). The CDR3 spans 14 residues. The CDR3 here is CASNNRDRSWAQYF. DNA for the CDR3: TGTGCCAGTAACAACCGGGACAGATCATGGGCGCAGTATTTT.

The chain uses TRBV7-3 and TRBJ2-3; 9 bases line up with TRBD2. Germline-derived CDR1 and CDR2 are SGHTA and FQGTGA. The CDR3 is 15 residues long. V trimming: 3 bases; J trimming: 1 base; junction bases outside the gene matches: 2. The DNA for the CDR3 is TGTGCCAGCAGCTTCGTAGCGGGGGGCACAGATACGCAGTATTTT. Its translation is CASSFVAGGTDTQYF.

The V and J genes are TRBV5-1 and TRBJ1-2; 7 positions agree with TRBD1. This CDR3 has 14 amino acids. CDR1 and CDR2 from the germline V gene are SGHRS and YFSETQ. Trimming removed 0 bases from V and 6 bases from J; junction bases left unmatched: 5. CDR3 coding DNA: TGCGCCAGCAGCTTGGCGAGGACAGGAAATGGCTACACCTTC. Its protein product is CASSLARTGNGYTF.

V is TRBV6-5 and J is TRBJ1-1; the D gene is possibly TRBD1 (5 bases). V gave up 4 bases and J gave up 3 bases, with 15 bases separating them. This CDR3 has 15 amino acids. Germline-derived CDR1 and CDR2 are MNHEY and SVGAGI. CDR3 coding DNA: TGTGCCAGCAGTTCGTCAGGGCCTGGGTACACTGAAGCTTTCTTT. This translates into CASSSSGPGYTEAFF.

The CDR3 protein is CASSDGTASSGANVLTF. The DNA for the CDR3 is TGCGCCAGCAGTGATGGGACAGCCTCCTCTGGGGCCAACGTCCTGACTTTC. The chain combines TRBV10-1 with TRBJ2-6; TRBD1 agrees at 7 bases. Germline CDR1 WNHNN, CDR2 SYGVQD (reference sequence). J gave up 0 bases and V 3 bases, and 5 bases lay outside the gene matches. The CDR3 sequence is 17 residues long.

In its sample, this clone was seen once. The genes are TRBV2 and TRBJ2-1; D not resolved. Looked up from germline, CDR1 is SNHLY and CDR2 is FYNNEI. The CDR3 extends over 12 amino acids. Trimming stripped 4 bases from V and 5 bases from J, with 6 bases between. CDR3 coding DNA: TGTGCCAGCAGTGTGAGGAACAATGAGCAGTTCTTC. Its translation: CASSVRNNEQFF.

J is TRBJ2-1 and V is TRBV6-1, with no clear D. The CDR3 consists of 18 residues. V was cut by 0 bases and J by 10 bases, with 25 bases left in between. Germline CDR1 and CDR2: MNHNS and SASEGT. CDR3 amino acids: CASSEATWAGSSRIEQFF. The CDR3 DNA follows: TGTGCCAGCAGTGAAGCCACGTGGGCAGGATCGTCCCGAATCGAGCAGTTCTTC.

The chain couples TRBV7-9 to TRBJ2-1; the match to TRBD2 covers 9 bases. With V trimmed by 6 bases and J by 4 bases, 7 bases remained unmatched. CDR3 length: 15 residues. Germline values: CDR1 SEHNR, CDR2 FQNEAQ (reference sequence). CDR3 coding DNA: TGTGCCAGCAGGTCGGGACTAGCAGAATACAATGAGCAGTTCTTC. Protein: CASRSGLAEYNEQFF.

The V and J genes are TRBV23-1 and TRBJ2-6; D is possibly TRBD1 (5 bases). TRBV23-1 qualifies as an ORF whose function is uncertain. V was cut by 7 bases and J by 2 bases, with 21 bases left in between. The CDR3 has 18 residues. CDR3 in DNA: TGCGCCAGCATACCGACAGCTGGCTGGCGCGCTGGGGCCAACGTCCTGACTTTC. Its translation is CASIPTAGWRAGANVLTF.

CDR3 nucleotide sequence: TGTGCCAGCAGCTTGGCGGGGGACGAGCAGTACTTC. This encodes CASSLAGDEQYF. The chain couples TRBV7-9 to TRBJ2-7; 7 nucleotides line up with TRBD2. Germline V gene lookup returns CDR1 SEHNR and CDR2 FQNEAQ (reference sequence). V trimming: 3 bases; J trimming: 5 bases; junction bases outside the gene matches: 1. This CDR3 has 12 residues. Complete variable domain (other parts from reference TRBV7-9 and TRBJ2-7): DTGVSQNPRHKITKRGQNVTFRCDPISEHNRLYWYRQTLGQGPEFLTYFQNEAQLEKSRLLSDRFSAERPKGSFSTLEIQRTEQGDSAMYLCASSLAGDEQYFGPGTRLTVT.

The J gene is TRBJ1-2, the V gene TRBV29-1, with D uncertain. CDR1 is SQVTM, CDR2 ANQGSEA, per germline. The CDR3 runs 13 residues. Trimming shortened V by 7 bases and J by 8 bases, and 20 bases separated the two germline ends. The DNA for the CDR3 is TGCAGCGCATGCAAGTCGTCCCACGGGGGCTACACCTTC. The encoded protein is CSACKSSHGGYTF. Together with reference TRBV29-1 and TRBJ1-2, the CDR3 gives the full variable domain: SAVISQKPSRDICQRGTSLTIQCQVDSQVTMMFWYRQQPGQSLTLIATANQGSEATYESGFVIDKFPISRPNLTFSTLTVSNMSPEDSSIYLCSACKSSHGGYTFGSGTRLTVV.

The chain joins TRBV12-2 to TRBJ1-5; TRBD1 was called by the table and not checked on the DNA. TRBV12-2 is recorded as a pseudogene. The CDR3 covers 17 residues. CDR3 nucleotides: TGTGCAAGTCGCTTAGCCCGGGACAGGGATAACGTTCCCCCCCAGCATTTT. The encoded protein is CASRLARDRDNVPPQHF.

The chain recombines TRBV19 with TRBJ2-3; TRBD2 aligns across 11 bases. Germline V gene lookup returns CDR1 LNHDA and CDR2 SQIVND (reference sequence). V trimming: 2 bases; J trimming: 1 base; junction bases outside the gene matches: 2. This CDR3 spans 16 amino acids. The CDR3 spells CASSILGLAGTDTQYF. The CDR3 nucleotides read TGTGCCAGTAGTATACTGGGACTAGCGGGCACAGATACGCAGTATTTT.

This clone has a single count. The chain is built from TRBV6-1 and TRBJ2-7; D is uncertain. Per the germline V gene, CDR1 is MNHNS and CDR2 is SASEGT. V was pared by 7 bases and J by 2 bases, with 12 bases between. CDR3 size: 13 residues. The CDR3 protein is CASNHQRAYEQYF. The CDR3 nucleotides are TGTGCCAGCAATCACCAGCGAGCCTACGAGCAGTACTTC.

V is TRBV28 and J is TRBJ1-2; 11 nucleotides match TRBD1. The CDR3 totals 13 residues. CDR1 and CDR2 (germline): MDHEN, SYDVKM. The ends lost 9 bases at V and 4 bases at J; junction bases unmatched: 4. DNA for the CDR3: TGTGCCAGTTCGGGACAGGGGGGCTATGGCTACACCTTC. This translates into CASSGQGGYGYTF.

Only a few counts were recorded for this clone. V is TRBV4-1 and J is TRBJ1-6, with D perhaps matching TRBD1 (5 bases). The CDR3 is 15 amino acids. Trimming took 0 bases from V and 10 from J, leaving 13 bases between them. Germline V gene sequence: CDR1 MGHRA, CDR2 YSYEKL. The CDR3 loop reads CASSQEGQGHSPLHF. CDR3 DNA sequence: TGCGCCAGCAGCCAAGAAGGTCAGGGCCACTCACCCCTCCACTTT.

The V gene is TRBV27, the J gene TRBJ2-7, with 11 bases fitting TRBD2. CDR1 and CDR2 from the germline V gene are MNHEY and SMNVEV (reference sequence). This CDR3 region has 15 residues. V lost 5 bases, J lost 4 bases, and 7 bases stayed unmatched. The CDR3 DNA is TGTGCCAGCAGTCCCACCGGGACTAGCGGTTACGAGCAGTACTTC. Amino acids: CASSPTGTSGYEQYF.

V and J are TRBV13 and TRBJ2-7; no clear D. Germline V CDR1 and CDR2: PRHDT, FYEKMQ (reference sequence). The CDR3 covers 12 residues. V was clipped by 8 bases and J by 3 bases, with 11 bases between them. The CDR3 DNA is TGTGCCAGCCACGCCGCAGGCTACGAGCAGTACTTC. This translates into CASHAAGYEQYF.

This chain links TRBV7-9 with TRBJ1-1; D is perhaps TRBD1 (5 bases). This CDR3 is 13 amino acids long. Germline V gene data show CDR1 as SEHNR and CDR2 as FQNEAQ (reference sequence). Trimming removed 6 bases from V and 4 bases from J, with 12 bases in between. In DNA, the CDR3 is TGTGCCAGCAGGGTGGGAGGGACCACTGAAGCTTTCTTT. Translating gives CASRVGGTTEAFF.

This clone appeared once. This chain connects TRBV5-1 to TRBJ1-1; TRBD1 is a possible D gene (6 bases). Germline values: CDR1 SGHRS, CDR2 YFSETQ. This CDR3 has 17 residues. Trimming left V 1 base short and J 4 bases short, with 20 bases between. The CDR3 here is CASSLSPTEDRRTEAFF. In DNA form, the CDR3 reads TGCGCCAGCAGCTTGAGTCCAACCGAAGACAGGCGCACTGAAGCTTTCTTT.